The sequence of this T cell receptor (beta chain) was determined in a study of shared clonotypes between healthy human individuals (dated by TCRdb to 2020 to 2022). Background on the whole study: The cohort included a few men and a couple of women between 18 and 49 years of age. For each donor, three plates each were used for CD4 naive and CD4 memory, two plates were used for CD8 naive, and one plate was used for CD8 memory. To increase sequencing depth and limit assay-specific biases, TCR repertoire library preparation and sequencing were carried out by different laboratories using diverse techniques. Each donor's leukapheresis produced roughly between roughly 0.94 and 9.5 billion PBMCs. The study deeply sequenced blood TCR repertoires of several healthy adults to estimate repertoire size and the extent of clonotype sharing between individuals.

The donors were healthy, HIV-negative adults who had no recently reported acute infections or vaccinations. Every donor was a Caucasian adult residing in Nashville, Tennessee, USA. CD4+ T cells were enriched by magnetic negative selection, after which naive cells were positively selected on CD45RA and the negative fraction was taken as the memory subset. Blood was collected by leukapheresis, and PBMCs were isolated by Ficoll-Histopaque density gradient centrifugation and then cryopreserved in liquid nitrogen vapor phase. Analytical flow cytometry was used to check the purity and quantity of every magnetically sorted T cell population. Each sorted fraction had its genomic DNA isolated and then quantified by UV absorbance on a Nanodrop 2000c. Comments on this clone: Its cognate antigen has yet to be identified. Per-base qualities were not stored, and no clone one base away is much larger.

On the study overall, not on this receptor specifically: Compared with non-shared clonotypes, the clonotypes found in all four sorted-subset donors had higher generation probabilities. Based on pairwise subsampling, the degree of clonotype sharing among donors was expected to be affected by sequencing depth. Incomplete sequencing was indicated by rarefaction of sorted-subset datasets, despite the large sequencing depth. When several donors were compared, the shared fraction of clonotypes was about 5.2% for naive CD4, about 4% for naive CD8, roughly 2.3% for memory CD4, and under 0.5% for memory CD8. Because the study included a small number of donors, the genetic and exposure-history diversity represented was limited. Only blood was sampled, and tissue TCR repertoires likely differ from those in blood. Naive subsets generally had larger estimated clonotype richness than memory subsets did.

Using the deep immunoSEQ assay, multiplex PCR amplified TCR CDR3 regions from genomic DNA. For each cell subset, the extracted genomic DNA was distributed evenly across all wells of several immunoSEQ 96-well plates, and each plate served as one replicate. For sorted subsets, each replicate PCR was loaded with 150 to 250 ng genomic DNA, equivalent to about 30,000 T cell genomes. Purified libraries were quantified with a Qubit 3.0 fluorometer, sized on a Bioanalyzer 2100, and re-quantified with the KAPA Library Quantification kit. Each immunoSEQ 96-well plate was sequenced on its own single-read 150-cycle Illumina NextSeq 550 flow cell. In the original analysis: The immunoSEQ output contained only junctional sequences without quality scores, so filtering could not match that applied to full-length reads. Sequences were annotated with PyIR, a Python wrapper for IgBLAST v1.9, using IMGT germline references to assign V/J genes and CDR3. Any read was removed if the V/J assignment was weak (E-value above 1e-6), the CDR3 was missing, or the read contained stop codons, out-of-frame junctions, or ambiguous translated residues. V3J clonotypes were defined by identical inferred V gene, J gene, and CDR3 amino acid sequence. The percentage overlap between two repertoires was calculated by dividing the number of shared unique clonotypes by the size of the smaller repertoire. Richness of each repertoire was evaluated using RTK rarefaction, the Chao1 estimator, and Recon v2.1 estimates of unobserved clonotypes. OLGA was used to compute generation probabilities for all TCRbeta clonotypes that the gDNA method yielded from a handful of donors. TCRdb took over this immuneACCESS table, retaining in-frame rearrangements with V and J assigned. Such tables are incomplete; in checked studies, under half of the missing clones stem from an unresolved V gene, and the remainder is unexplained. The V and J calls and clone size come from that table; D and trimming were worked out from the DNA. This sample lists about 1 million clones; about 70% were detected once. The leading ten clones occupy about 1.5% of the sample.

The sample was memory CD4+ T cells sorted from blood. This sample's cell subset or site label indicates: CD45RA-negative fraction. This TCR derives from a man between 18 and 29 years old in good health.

The CDR3 has the sequence CASGRAEQYF. Read as DNA, the sequence is TGTGCCAGCGGTAGGGCTGAGCAGTACTTC. Rearrangement joined TRBV6-5 to TRBJ2-7, with no confidently assigned D gene. V drops 8 bases and J drops 7 bases, leaving 9 bases in between. The CDR3 measures 10 amino acids from cysteine to phenylalanine. Only CDR3 DNA is held: 30 bases, read in frame from base 1. CDR1 and CDR2 were assigned from the germline V gene as MNHEY and SVGAGI.